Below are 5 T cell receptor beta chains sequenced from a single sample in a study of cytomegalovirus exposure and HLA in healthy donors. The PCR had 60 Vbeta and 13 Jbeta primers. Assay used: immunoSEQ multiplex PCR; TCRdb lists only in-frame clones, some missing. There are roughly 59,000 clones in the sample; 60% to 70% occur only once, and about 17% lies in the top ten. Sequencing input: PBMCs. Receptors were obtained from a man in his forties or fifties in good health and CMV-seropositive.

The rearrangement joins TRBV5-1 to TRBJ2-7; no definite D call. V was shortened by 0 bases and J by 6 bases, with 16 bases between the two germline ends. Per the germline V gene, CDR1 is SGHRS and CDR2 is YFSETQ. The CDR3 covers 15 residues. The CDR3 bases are TGCGCCAGCAGCTTGGCCGGTTACGACCGCGGCGAGCAGTACTTC. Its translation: CASSLAGYDRGEQYF.

CDR3 sequence: CASSFSPSGYEQYF. CDR3 coding DNA: TGTGCCAGCAGCTTCTCCCCTAGCGGTTACGAGCAGTACTTC. The chain employs TRBV7-6 and TRBJ2-7; 7 bases fit TRBD2. After removal of 3 bases from V and 4 bases from J, the junction contained 6 bases not matched to a gene. Germline loops: CDR1 SGHVS, CDR2 FNYEAQ. The CDR3 has 14 residues.

The CDR3 loop reads CASSLAPIAAGGNEQFF. Here the CDR3 DNA reads TGTGCCAGCAGCTTGGCCCCAATAGCAGCGGGGGGCAATGAGCAGTTCTTC. The rearrangement links TRBV5-6 to TRBJ2-1; 9 nucleotides line up with TRBD2. Trimming removed 0 bases from V and 6 bases from J; junction bases left unmatched: 10. The CDR3 has 17 amino acids. CDR1 is SGHDT, CDR2 YYEEEE, per germline.

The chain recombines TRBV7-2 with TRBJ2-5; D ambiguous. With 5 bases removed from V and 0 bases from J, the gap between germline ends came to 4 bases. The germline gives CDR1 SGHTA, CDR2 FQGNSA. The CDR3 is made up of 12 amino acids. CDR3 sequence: CASSRDQETQYF. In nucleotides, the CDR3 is TGTGCCAGCAGCCGGGACCAAGAGACCCAGTACTTC.

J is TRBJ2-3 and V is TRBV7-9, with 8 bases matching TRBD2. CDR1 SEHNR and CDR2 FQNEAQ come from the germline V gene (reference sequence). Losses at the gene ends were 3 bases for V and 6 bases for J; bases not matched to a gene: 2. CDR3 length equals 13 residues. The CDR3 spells CASSFAGGDTQYF. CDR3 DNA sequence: TGTGCCAGCAGCTTCGCGGGAGGTGATACGCAGTATTTT. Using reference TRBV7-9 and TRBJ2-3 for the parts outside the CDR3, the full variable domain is DTGVSQNPRHKITKRGQNVTFRCDPISEHNRLYWYRQTLGQGPEFLTYFQNEAQLEKSRLLSDRFSAERPKGSFSTLEIQRTEQGDSAMYLCASSFAGGDTQYFGPGTRLTVL.